These 28 T cell receptor beta chains originate from one sample sequenced in a study of blood T cell repertoires in COVID-19. This table comes from immunoSEQ multiplex PCR, and its TCRdb copy is limited to in-frame clones, with some not included. This table has about 250,000 clones, 65% to 90% appearing once. Sequenced input: peripheral blood. Receptors were obtained from a woman aged 70-85 years with acute or convalescent COVID-19.

The V gene is TRBV19, the J gene TRBJ1-2; 9 nucleotides match TRBD1. The CDR3 runs 17 residues. Germline loops: CDR1 LNHDA, CDR2 SQIVND (reference sequence). The V gene end was trimmed by 3 bases and the J gene end by 8 bases; junction bases not matched to a gene: 16. The CDR3 loop reads CASSIELIRDRARGYTF. For the CDR3, the DNA is TGTGCCAGTAGTATTGAGTTGATTCGGGACAGGGCTCGAGGCTACACCTTC.

The chain recombines TRBV19 with TRBJ1-2; 8 bases match TRBD1. Per the germline V gene, CDR1 is LNHDA and CDR2 is SQIVND (reference sequence). The CDR3 has 14 amino acids. J was trimmed by 7 bases and V by 5 bases; bases with no gene match: 9. The CDR3 region has the DNA TGTGCCAGTAGTGTGGACAGGGTAGACGGTGGCTACACCTTC. This sequence encodes CASSVDRVDGGYTF.

This clone was picked up one time. CDR3 protein: CASSLLQGPGGANVLTF. CDR3 coding DNA: TGTGCCAGCAGCTTGTTACAGGGCCCAGGGGGGGCCAACGTCCTGACTTTC. The chain combines TRBV5-6 with TRBJ2-6; D perhaps matches TRBD1 (6 bases). The V end lost 1 base, the J end lost 4 bases, and 15 bases lay between the germline ends. The CDR3 covers 17 residues. Per the germline V gene, CDR1 is SGHDT and CDR2 is YYEEEE.

The chain recombines TRBV29-1 with TRBJ1-2; possible D gene TRBD1, 6 bases. Germline V gene lookup returns CDR1 SQVTM and CDR2 ANQGSEA. Trimming took 6 bases from V and 3 from J, leaving 11 bases between them. The CDR3 is 12 amino acids. The CDR3 loop reads CSVGAWDYGYTF. The CDR3 region has the DNA TGCAGCGTGGGGGCATGGGACTATGGCTACACCTTC.

This clone was recorded once. The gene calls are TRBV20-1 and TRBJ2-7; 8 positions agree with TRBD1. The V and J ends lost 6 bases and 3 bases, in that order; junction bases with no gene match: 1. The CDR3 length is 11 residues. Germline V gives CDR1 DFQATT, CDR2 SNEGSKA (reference sequence). The CDR3 here is CSAGQGYEQYF. The CDR3 DNA is TGCAGTGCCGGACAGGGCTACGAGCAGTACTTC.

The rearrangement uses TRBV10-3 and TRBJ1-4; 10 bases map to TRBD1. The trim removed 4 bases at V and 7 bases at J, leaving 0 bases unmatched. The CDR3 extends over 13 amino acids. Germline CDR1 ENHRY, CDR2 SYGVKD. CDR3 protein: CAISGDRGEKLFF. In nucleotides, the CDR3 is TGTGCCATCAGTGGGGACAGGGGTGAAAAACTGTTTTTT.

This chain joins TRBV13 and TRBJ2-7; 8 bases align to TRBD1. This CDR3 spans 14 amino acids. Trimming removed 5 bases from V and 0 bases from J; junction bases left unmatched: 3. Germline V gene sequence: CDR1 PRHDT, CDR2 FYEKMQ (reference sequence). CDR3 sequence reads: CASSAQGASYEQYF. The CDR3 DNA reads TGTGCCAGCAGCGCGCAGGGGGCCTCCTACGAGCAGTACTTC. Together with reference TRBV13 and TRBJ2-7, the CDR3 gives the full variable domain: AAGVIQSPRHLIKEKRETATLKCYPIPRHDTVYWYQQGPGQDPQFLISFYEKMQSDKGSIPDRFSAQQFSDYHSELNMSSLELGDSALYFCASSAQGASYEQYFGPGTRLTVT.

The gene calls are TRBV3-1 (or the pseudogene TRBV3-2) and TRBJ1-3, with 7 bases that match TRBD1. The length of the CDR3 is 15 residues. The trim removed 4 bases at V and 2 bases at J, leaving 5 bases unmatched. Germline V CDR1 and CDR2: LGHDT, YNNKEL (reference sequence). The CDR3 sequence is CASSPQGVTGNTIYF. The CDR3 DNA reads as TGTGCCAGCAGCCCTCAGGGGGTTACTGGAAACACCATATATTTT.

The rearrangement uses TRBV6-2 or TRBV6-3 and TRBJ1-1, with D unresolved. V lost 4 bases and J lost 6, with 18 bases in between. This CDR3 is built from 15 residues. The germline gives CDR1 MNHEY, CDR2 SVGEGT. CDR3 nucleotides: TGTGCCAGCAGTTCCCCCGGGAGCCCTAGTGCTGAAGCTTTCTTT. This gives the protein CASSSPGSPSAEAFF.

The rearrangement joins TRBV19 to TRBJ1-2; D not certain. Deletions cut 5 bases from V and 3 bases from J, with 13 bases between. The CDR3 is made up of 14 amino acids. Germline values: CDR1 LNHDA, CDR2 SQIVND (reference sequence). As DNA, the CDR3 is TGTGCCAGTAGTTTCCCAGACAACTACTATGGCTACACCTTC. Translated, it gives CASSFPDNYYGYTF.

V is TRBV7-2 and J is TRBJ1-2; D call uncertain. The CDR3 loop spans 16 amino acids. Germline CDR1 reads SGHTA; CDR2 reads FQGNSA. Trimming removed 0 bases at V and 3 bases at J, with 14 bases between. The CDR3 DNA reads as TGTGCCAGCAGCTTAGCATTTCGGGGTATGGACTATGGCTACACCTTC. Its translation: CASSLAFRGMDYGYTF.

The chain employs TRBV25-1 and TRBJ2-7, with TRBD1 identical over 8 bases. Germline CDR1 is MGHDK and CDR2 is SYGVNS. Unmatched junction bases numbered 12, after V lost 3 bases and J lost 2 bases. The CDR3 spans 17 residues. This CDR3 reads CASSDLNSGTGTYEQYF. DNA for the CDR3: TGTGCCAGCAGTGATCTCAATTCCGGGACAGGTACCTACGAGCAGTACTTC.

This chain joins TRBV4-2 and TRBJ2-5; TRBD1 matches 7 bases. Trimming cost V 1 base and J 5 bases; bases outside gene matches: 1. Germline CDR1 LGHNA, CDR2 YNFKEQ. CDR3 length: 13 residues. The CDR3 reads CASSQATGETQYF. The CDR3 region has the DNA TGTGCCAGCAGCCAAGCGACAGGGGAGACCCAGTACTTC.

The chain combines TRBV30 with TRBJ2-5; no reliable D call. The CDR3 sequence is 12 residues long. The V gene's germline CDR1 is GTSNPN and CDR2 SVGIG (reference sequence). V was trimmed by 0 bases and J by 5 bases, leaving 7 bases between them. The CDR3: CAWSVFGETQYF. The CDR3 region has the DNA TGTGCCTGGAGTGTATTCGGGGAGACCCAGTACTTC.

The chain links TRBV6-5 to TRBJ2-2; perhaps TRBD1 as D (6 bases). Germline lookup yields CDR1 MNHEY and CDR2 SVGAGI. This CDR3 spans 14 amino acids. V was clipped by 6 bases and J by 2 bases, with 10 bases between them. CDR3 nucleotide sequence: TGTGCCAGCAGACGGGACACAAACACCGGGGAGCTGTTTTTT. It translates to CASRRDTNTGELFF.

The J gene is TRBJ1-2, the V gene TRBV18, with TRBD1 matching 8 bases. The CDR3 consists of 18 residues. Germline V CDR1 and CDR2: KGHSH, LQKENI. V lost 1 base and J lost 0; bases outside the gene matches: 10. The CDR3 bases are TGTGCCAGCTCACCACTGGGGCAGGGGGCCGACTCTAACTATGGCTACACCTTC. Amino acid sequence: CASSPLGQGADSNYGYTF.

The V and J genes are TRBV7-8 and TRBJ2-7, with 11 bases that match TRBD1. After removal of 0 bases from V and 2 bases from J, the junction contained 12 bases not matched to a gene. Germline V gives CDR1 SGHVS, CDR2 FQNEAQ. The CDR3 is made up of 19 amino acids. The CDR3 reads CASSLAGQGVQYYTYEQYF. Here the CDR3 DNA reads TGTGCCAGCAGCTTAGCGGGACAGGGGGTCCAGTACTATACCTACGAGCAGTACTTC.

The rearrangement uses TRBV20-1 and TRBJ2-5; perhaps TRBD1 as D (6 bases). Trimming pared 3 bases from V and 0 bases from J, leaving 11 bases between. Germline values: CDR1 DFQATT, CDR2 SNEGSKA (reference sequence). The CDR3 length is 14 residues. The CDR3 bases are TGCAGTGCTAGTCTGGGGGCCCACCAAGAGACCCAGTACTTC. Its protein product is CSASLGAHQETQYF.

This chain joins TRBV10-3 and TRBJ1-2; D is perhaps TRBD1 (6 bases). CDR3 length: 13 amino acids. With 6 bases removed from V and 6 bases from J, the gap between germline ends came to 14 bases. Germline CDR1 and CDR2: ENHRY and SYGVKD. The CDR3 DNA reads as TGTGCCATCAGGGGGGCAGGGTTGGATGGCTACACCTTC. Residues: CAIRGAGLDGYTF.

The count of this clone is one. The chain links TRBV5-1 to TRBJ2-1; 9 positions agree with TRBD2. The CDR3 spans 13 residues. Trimming at V came to 1 base and at J to 15 bases, leaving 8 bases not matched to a gene. Germline CDR1 reads SGHRS; CDR2 reads YFSETQ. The DNA for the CDR3 is TGCGCCAGCAGCTTGTATGTAGCGGGGGTTGCGTTCTTC. The encoded protein is CASSLYVAGVAFF.

This chain links TRBV6-1 with TRBJ2-7, with D perhaps TRBD2 (6 bases). Looked up from germline, CDR1 is MNHNS and CDR2 is SASEGT. The CDR3 is 15 amino acids. V lost 2 bases and J 0 bases, leaving 11 bases between the germline ends. CDR3 in DNA: TGTGCCAGCAGTGAACGCGGGGATTCCTCCTACGAGCAGTACTTC. It is translated as CASSERGDSSYEQYF.

This clone was observed a few times. This chain links TRBV30 with TRBJ1-3, with a weak D call TRBD1 (5 bases). The V and J ends lost 0 bases and 7 bases respectively, with 10 bases between them. Germline assignment: CDR1 GTSNPN and CDR2 SVGIG (reference sequence). The CDR3 is 13 residues long. This CDR3 is CAWSVQGSNTIYF. The CDR3 DNA sequence: TGTGCCTGGAGTGTCCAGGGTTCGAACACCATATATTTT.

This chain joins TRBV3-1 (or the pseudogene TRBV3-2) and TRBJ2-7, with D maybe TRBD2 (6 bases). V was cut by 8 bases and J by 0 bases, with 14 bases left in between. This CDR3 contains 14 residues. The germline V gene encodes CDR1 LGHDT and CDR2 YNNKEL (reference sequence). This CDR3 is CASRRGAASYEQYF. The CDR3, as DNA: TGTGCCAGCCGGCGGGGAGCCGCCTCCTACGAGCAGTACTTC.

The CDR3 nucleotides read TGCGCCAGCAGCCAAGATCCACCTCCAGGGGGCGGCAATCAGCCCCAGCATTTT. It translates to CASSQDPPPGGGNQPQHF. The V and J genes are TRBV4-3 and TRBJ1-5, with 8 bases lining up with TRBD1. Germline values: CDR1 LGHNA, CDR2 YSLEER. V shed 0 bases and J 2 bases; nucleotides not matched to a gene: 9. This CDR3 is built from 18 residues.

The chain is built from TRBV5-1 and TRBJ1-2; TRBD1 agrees at 7 bases. The CDR3 has 13 residues. V dropped 4 bases and J dropped 8; count of bases not matched to a gene: 8. In germline, CDR1 is SGHRS, CDR2 YFSETQ. Here the CDR3 reads CASSSDGQVGYTF. As DNA, the CDR3 is TGCGCCAGCAGCAGCGACGGACAGGTGGGCTACACCTTC.

As to this clone: The DNA is left out, because the CDR3 cannot be placed on it with certainty; the CDR3 is given as TCRdb lists it. CDR3 in amino acids: CASSLGLRAGELFF. This rearrangement joins TRBV18 to TRBJ2-2; TRBD2, the D gene given by the table, was not confirmed from the DNA. Germline lookup yields CDR1 KGHSH and CDR2 LQKENI. The CDR3 is 14 residues long, counting both termini.

CDR3 in amino acids: CASSQDRGGRTDTQYF. For the CDR3, the DNA is TGTGCCAGCAGCCAAGATCGGGGGGGCCGCACAGATACGCAGTATTTT. The rearrangement joins TRBV4-2 to TRBJ2-3, with 8 bases that match TRBD2. CDR1 and CDR2 from the germline V gene are LGHNA and YNFKEQ. CDR3 length equals 16 residues. V was clipped by 0 bases and J by 1 base; unmatched bases: 3.

The chain has TRBV27 and TRBJ2-7; 10 bases match TRBD1. Germline V CDR1 and CDR2: MNHEY, SMNVEV (reference sequence). The V gene end was trimmed by 7 bases and the J gene end by 4 bases; junction bases not matched to a gene: 4. The CDR3 is 13 residues long. The CDR3 region has the DNA TGTGCCAGCAAGAGGACAGGGGGATACGAGCAGTACTTC. Its protein is CASKRTGGYEQYF.